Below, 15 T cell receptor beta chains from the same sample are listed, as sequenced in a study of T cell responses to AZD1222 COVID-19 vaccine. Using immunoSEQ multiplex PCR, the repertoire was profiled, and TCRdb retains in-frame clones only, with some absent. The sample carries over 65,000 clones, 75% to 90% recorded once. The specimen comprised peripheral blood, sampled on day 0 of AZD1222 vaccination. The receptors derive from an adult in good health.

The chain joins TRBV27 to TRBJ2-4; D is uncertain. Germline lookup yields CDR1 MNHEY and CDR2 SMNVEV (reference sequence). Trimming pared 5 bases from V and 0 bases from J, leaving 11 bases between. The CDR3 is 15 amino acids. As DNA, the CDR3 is TGTGCCAGCAGTCACCTACCAGGAGCCAAAAACATTCAGTACTTC. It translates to CASSHLPGAKNIQYF.

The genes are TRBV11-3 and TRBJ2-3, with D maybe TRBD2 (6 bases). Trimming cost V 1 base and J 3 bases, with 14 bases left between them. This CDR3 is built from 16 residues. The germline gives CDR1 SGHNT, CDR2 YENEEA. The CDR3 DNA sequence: TGTGCCAGCAGCTTAGGGTTAGAGCGGGTAACAGATACGCAGTATTTT. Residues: CASSLGLERVTDTQYF. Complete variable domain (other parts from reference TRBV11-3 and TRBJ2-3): EAGVVQSPRYKIIEKKQPVAFWCNPISGHNTLYWYLQNLGQGPELLIRYENEEAVDDSQLPKDRFSAERLKGVDSTLKIQPAELGDSAVYLCASSLGLERVTDTQYFGPGTRLTVL.

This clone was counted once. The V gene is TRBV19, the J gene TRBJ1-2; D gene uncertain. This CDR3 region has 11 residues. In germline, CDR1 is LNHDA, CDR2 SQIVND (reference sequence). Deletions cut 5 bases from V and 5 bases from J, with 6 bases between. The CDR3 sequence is CASSWLYGYTF. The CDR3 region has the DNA TGTGCCAGTAGTTGGTTATATGGCTACACCTTC.

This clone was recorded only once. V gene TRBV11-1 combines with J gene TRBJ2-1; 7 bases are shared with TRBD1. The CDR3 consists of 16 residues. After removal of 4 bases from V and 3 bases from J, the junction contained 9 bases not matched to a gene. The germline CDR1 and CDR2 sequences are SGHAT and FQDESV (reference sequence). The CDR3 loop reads CASSSNRGTRYNEQFF. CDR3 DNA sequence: TGTGCCAGCAGCTCCAACAGGGGAACTCGCTACAATGAGCAGTTCTTC.

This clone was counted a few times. The DNA for the CDR3 is TGTGCCAGCAGCTTAGTGCTGGGACAGGGCTTTGAGACCCAGTACTTC. Translation: CASSLVLGQGFETQYF. The J gene is TRBJ2-5, the V gene TRBV11-2; 9 bases fit TRBD1. The V and J ends lost 1 base and 5 bases, in that order; junction bases with no gene match: 8. The CDR3 extends over 16 amino acids. Germline CDR1 is SGHAT and CDR2 is FQNNGV.

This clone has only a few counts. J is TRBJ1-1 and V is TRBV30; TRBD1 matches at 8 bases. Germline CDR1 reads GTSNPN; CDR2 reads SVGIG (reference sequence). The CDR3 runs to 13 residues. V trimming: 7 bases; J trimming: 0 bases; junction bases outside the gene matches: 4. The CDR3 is CAFDRGMNTEAFF. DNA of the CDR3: TGTGCCTTTGACAGGGGTATGAACACTGAAGCTTTCTTT.

This CDR3 is CASRLTGNSNQPQHF. In DNA form, the CDR3 reads TGTGCCAGCAGACTGACAGGGAATAGCAATCAGCCCCAGCATTTT. The V gene is TRBV28, the J gene TRBJ1-5; 7 nucleotides match TRBD1. Germline CDR1 is MDHEN and CDR2 is SYDVKM. The CDR3 spans 15 residues. V lost 6 bases and J lost 0; bases outside the gene matches: 5.

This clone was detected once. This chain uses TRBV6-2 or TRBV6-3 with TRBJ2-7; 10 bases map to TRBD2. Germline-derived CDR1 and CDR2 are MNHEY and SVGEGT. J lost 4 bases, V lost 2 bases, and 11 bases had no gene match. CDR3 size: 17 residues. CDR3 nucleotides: TGTGCCAGCAGTTACGGAGTAGCGGGGGGCCCTGGGTACGAGCAGTACTTC. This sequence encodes CASSYGVAGGPGYEQYF.

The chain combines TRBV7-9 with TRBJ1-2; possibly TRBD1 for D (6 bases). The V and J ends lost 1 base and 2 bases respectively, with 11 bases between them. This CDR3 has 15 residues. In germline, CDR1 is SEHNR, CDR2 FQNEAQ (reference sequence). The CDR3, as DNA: TGTGCCAGCAGCTTAGAGGGGGTTACGAACTATGGCTACACCTTC. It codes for CASSLEGVTNYGYTF. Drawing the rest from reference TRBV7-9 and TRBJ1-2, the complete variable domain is DTGVSQNPRHKITKRGQNVTFRCDPISEHNRLYWYRQTLGQGPEFLTYFQNEAQLEKSRLLSDRFSAERPKGSFSTLEIQRTEQGDSAMYLCASSLEGVTNYGYTFGSGTRLTVV.

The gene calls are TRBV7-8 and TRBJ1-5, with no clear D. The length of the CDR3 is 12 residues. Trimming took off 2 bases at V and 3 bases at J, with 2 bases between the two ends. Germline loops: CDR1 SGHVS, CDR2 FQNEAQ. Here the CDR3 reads CASSLTNQPQHF. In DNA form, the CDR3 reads TGTGCCAGCAGCTTAACCAATCAGCCCCAGCATTTT.

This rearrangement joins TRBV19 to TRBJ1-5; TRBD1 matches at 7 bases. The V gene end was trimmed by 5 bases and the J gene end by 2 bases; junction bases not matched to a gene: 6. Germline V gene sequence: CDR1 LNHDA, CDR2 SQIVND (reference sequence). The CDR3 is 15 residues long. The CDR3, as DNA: TGTGCCAGTAGTCCCGGGACAGTTGGCAATCAGCCCCAGCATTTT. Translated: CASSPGTVGNQPQHF. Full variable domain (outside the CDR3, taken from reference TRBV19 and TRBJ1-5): DGGITQSPKYLFRKEGQNVTLSCEQNLNHDAMYWYRQDPGQGLRLIYYSQIVNDFQKGDIAEGYSVSREKKESFPLTVTSAQKNPTAFYLCASSPGTVGNQPQHFGDGTRLSIL.

CDR3 loop: CASSPPRRLNYGYTF. As DNA, the CDR3 is TGTGCCAGCAGCCCCCCAAGACGGCTTAACTATGGCTACACCTTC. The rearrangement uses TRBV5-4 and TRBJ1-2; D not resolved. The CDR3 covers 15 residues. CDR1 is SGHNT, CDR2 YYREEE, per germline (reference sequence). Trimming took 4 bases from V and 1 from J, leaving 14 bases between them.

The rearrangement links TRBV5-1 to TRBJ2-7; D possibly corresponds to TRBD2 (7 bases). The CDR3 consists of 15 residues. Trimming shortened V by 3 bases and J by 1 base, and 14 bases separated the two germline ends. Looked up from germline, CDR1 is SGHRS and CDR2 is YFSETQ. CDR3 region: CASSSWGGGSYEQYF. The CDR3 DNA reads TGCGCCAGCAGCTCCTGGGGAGGGGGATCCTACGAGCAGTACTTC.

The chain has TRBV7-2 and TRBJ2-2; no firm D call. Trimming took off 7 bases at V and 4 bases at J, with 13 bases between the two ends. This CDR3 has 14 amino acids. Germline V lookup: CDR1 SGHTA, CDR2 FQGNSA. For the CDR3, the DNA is TGTGCCAGCACCCTTAGAGCTTCCACCGGGGAGCTGTTTTTT. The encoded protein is CASTLRASTGELFF.

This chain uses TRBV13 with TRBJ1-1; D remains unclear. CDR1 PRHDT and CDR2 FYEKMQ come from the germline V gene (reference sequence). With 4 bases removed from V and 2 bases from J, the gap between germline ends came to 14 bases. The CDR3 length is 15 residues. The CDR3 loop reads CASSSWTLPNTEAFF. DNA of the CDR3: TGTGCCAGCAGCTCCTGGACGCTCCCTAACACTGAAGCTTTCTTT.